A selection of T cell receptor beta chains follows, all from one sample in a study of beta chain features in type 1 diabetes. Libraries were prepared by immunoSEQ multiplex PCR; TCRdb keeps only in-frame clonotypes and omits some of them. Of a few hundred thousand clones in the sample, around 16% were seen once. Sequenced input: naive CD4+ T cells from blood. The receptor set was obtained from a woman aged 18 to 35 in good health. The CDR3 runs from the conserved cysteine through the conserved F or W. The D gene is left open where the match is weak. Some rows mark clone size as missing; the rest say once, few, many or name a class of expanded clone.

J,size,D,V,CDR3,DNA
TRBJ2-5,-,TRBD1,TRBV18,CASSPPGQQETQYF,TGTGCCAGCTCACCACCGGGACAGCAAGAGACCCAGTACTTC
TRBJ2-1,-,TRBD2,TRBV9,CASSVRLAGGINEQFF,TGTGCCAGCAGCGTACGACTAGCGGGAGGTATAAATGAGCAGTTCTTC
TRBJ2-2,few,-,TRBV7-7,CASSSSVKGVRSTGELFF,TGTGCCAGCAGCTCCTCCGTGAAAGGGGTTCGGTCCACCGGGGAGCTGTTTTTT
TRBJ1-5,few,-,TRBV28,CASSSAPTGWGNQPQHF,TGTGCCAGCAGTTCTGCCCCCACAGGGTGGGGGAATCAGCCCCAGCATTTT
TRBJ2-5,-,TRBD1,TRBV5-1,CASSLQGEETQYF,TGCGCCAGCAGCCTTCAGGGGGAAGAGACCCAGTACTTC
TRBJ2-1,few,TRBD2,TRBV27,CASSLRLAGLPRGNEQFF,TGTGCCAGCAGTTTAAGACTAGCGGGACTCCCTCGGGGAAATGAGCAGTTCTTC
TRBJ2-4,-,-,TRBV28,CASTDSKNIQYF,TGTGCCAGCACGGACAGCAAAAACATTCAGTACTTC
TRBJ1-1,-,-,TRBV30,CAWTTGQMNTEAFF,TGTGCCTGGACAACGGGACAAATGAACACTGAAGCTTTCTTT
TRBJ1-2,few,TRBD1,TRBV25-1,CASRDRGGSAYGYTF,TGTGCCAGCCGGGACAGGGGTGGTTCGGCCTATGGCTACACCTTC
TRBJ2-5,-,TRBD2,TRBV18,CASSPPVEAGAWRTQYF,TGTGCCAGCTCACCACCGGTTGAAGCGGGAGCGTGGAGGACCCAGTACTTC
TRBJ2-1,few,TRBD1,TRBV28,CASSFHRGVAEQFF,TGTGCCAGCAGTTTTCACAGGGGGGTCGCTGAGCAGTTCTTC
TRBJ2-5,few,TRBD1,TRBV4-3,CASSQADRARETQYF,TGCGCCAGCAGCCAAGCGGACAGGGCCAGGGAGACCCAGTACTTC
TRBJ2-4,few,TRBD2,TRBV10-3,CAISESGLAGAKNIQYF,TGTGCCATCAGTGAGTCCGGACTAGCGGGAGCCAAAAACATTCAGTACTTC
TRBJ2-3,-,TRBD2,TRBV4-3,CASSQDRIAGTSRADTQYF,TGCGCCAGCAGCCAAGATCGAATAGCGGGCACAAGTCGGGCAGATACGCAGTATTTT
TRBJ2-3,few,TRBD1,TRBV25-1,CASTEDRVLTDTQYF,TGTGCCAGCACAGAGGACAGGGTTCTTACAGATACGCAGTATTTT
TRBJ2-1,few,TRBD2,TRBV9,CASSVAPAGESRQFF,TGTGCCAGCAGCGTAGCTCCAGCGGGAGAGTCAAGGCAGTTCTTC
TRBJ2-7,-,TRBD2,TRBV7-2,CASSFVGLAGAGEQYF,TGTGCCAGCAGCTTCGTGGGACTAGCGGGAGCGGGGGAGCAGTACTTC
TRBJ1-1,-,TRBD1,TRBV5-4,CASSLGTGLGEAFF,TGTGCCAGCAGCTTGGGGACAGGGTTGGGTGAAGCTTTCTTT